This T cell receptor beta chain was profiled in a study of technical replicates of blood from a few donors. Germline values: CDR1 SGDLS, CDR2 YYNGEE. The CDR3 runs 16 residues. Trimming took 4 bases from V and 0 from J, leaving 15 bases between them. In its sample, this clone was seen once. The assay was immunoSEQ multiplex PCR, and TCRdb's table has in-frame clones only and misses some. Here the sample spans roughly 76,000 clones, 86% being singletons. The sequence derives from a human donor in good health. Some clones in this sample may be carry-over from other donors' samples. The sample was PBMCs. The rearrangement links TRBV9 to TRBJ2-3, with D tentatively TRBD2 (6 bases). Here the CDR3 DNA reads TGTGCCAGCAGCTCCAGACTAGGTTCCAGCACAGATACGCAGTATTTT. Its translation is CASSSRLGSSTDTQYF.